This T cell receptor (beta chain) was identified during a study of blood T cell repertoires in COVID-19. In the study overall: PBMCs, B-cell-depleted T cells, or T cells provided the cDNA or gDNA that made up the material.

CDR3 size: 15 residues. V was cut by 0 bases and J by 0 bases, with 5 bases left in between. Germline lookup yields CDR1 KGHDR and CDR2 SFDVKD. TCRdb keeps only in-frame clones here, not all; method: immunoSEQ multiplex PCR. Found here are 150,000 to 200,000 clones, approximately 84% of them singletons; the top ten hold approximately 6.9%. V and J are TRBV24-1 and TRBJ1-5, with D unclear. The origin of this receptor is a human donor with acute or convalescent COVID-19. The donor label of this sample is uncertain. Sequenced input: peripheral blood. The CDR3 loop is CATSDLLLSNQPQHF. DNA of the CDR3: TGTGCCACCAGTGATTTGTTACTTAGCAATCAGCCCCAGCATTTT.